The 10 T cell receptor beta chains given below trace back to one sample, sequenced in a study of blood T cell repertoires in COVID-19. Sequencing was performed with immunoSEQ multiplex PCR; in TCRdb, only in-frame clones are kept and a portion is missing. Among approximately 150,000 clones listed, 85% were seen once. Material: peripheral blood. The receptors were sampled from a woman aged 80 or older with COVID-19, enrolled during active disease.

The J gene is TRBJ1-1, the V gene TRBV3-1 (or the pseudogene TRBV3-2); D gene unclear. The V gene's germline CDR1 is LGHDT and CDR2 YNNKEL (reference sequence). V gave up 7 bases and J gave up 2 bases, with 17 bases separating them. There are 15 residues in the CDR3. The CDR3 sequence is CASKTGSGDNTEAFF. CDR3 nucleotide sequence: TGTGCCAGCAAGACCGGGAGTGGGGATAACACTGAAGCTTTCTTT.

The chain carries TRBV7-6 and TRBJ2-5, with a possible D match to TRBD1 (7 bases). The CDR3 consists of 15 residues. The germline V gene encodes CDR1 SGHVS and CDR2 FNYEAQ. V was trimmed by 2 bases and J by 5 bases, leaving 15 bases between them. The CDR3 loop reads CASSLRAGGSETQYF. CDR3 nucleotides: TGTGCCAGCAGCTTAAGGGCAGGGGGGTCCGAGACCCAGTACTTC.

The J gene is TRBJ1-1, the V gene TRBV7-9; 7 bases align to TRBD1. Germline CDR1 is SEHNR and CDR2 is FQNEAQ (reference sequence). The CDR3 runs 18 residues. With V trimmed by 5 bases and J by 1 base, 16 bases remained unmatched. The CDR3 loop is CASSKAPYTGTANTEAFF. The DNA of the CDR3 is TGTGCCAGCAGCAAAGCCCCCTACACCGGGACAGCGAACACTGAAGCTTTCTTT. Together with reference TRBV7-9 and TRBJ1-1, the CDR3 gives the full variable domain: DTGVSQNPRHKITKRGQNVTFRCDPISEHNRLYWYRQTLGQGPEFLTYFQNEAQLEKSRLLSDRFSAERPKGSFSTLEIQRTEQGDSAMYLCASSKAPYTGTANTEAFFGQGTRLTVV.

The chain uses TRBV3-1 (or the pseudogene TRBV3-2) and TRBJ2-3, with 8 nucleotides matching TRBD2. The J segment lost 0 bases and the V segment lost 4 bases, leaving 9 bases of the junction unmatched. The CDR3 spans 17 residues. Looked up from germline, CDR1 is LGHDT and CDR2 is YNNKEL (reference sequence). The CDR3 loop is CASSPLGERESTDTQYF. The CDR3 bases are TGTGCCAGCAGCCCCCTAGGGGAGCGGGAGAGCACAGATACGCAGTATTTT.

This clone was seen once. The chain recombines TRBV11-2 with TRBJ1-1; D might be TRBD1 (6 bases). CDR3 length: 18 amino acids. Trimming cost V 0 bases and J 5 bases, with 22 bases left between them. Per the germline V gene, CDR1 is SGHAT and CDR2 is FQNNGV. The CDR3 nucleotides are TGTGCCAGCAGCTTAGATCGGGCCCCGGGGAGGGGGAAGACTGAAGCTTTCTTT. Translating it yields CASSLDRAPGRGKTEAFF. Full variable domain (rest looked up from reference TRBV11-2 and TRBJ1-1): EAGVAQSPRYKIIEKRQSVAFWCNPISGHATLYWYQQILGQGPKLLIQFQNNGVVDDSQLPKDRFSAERLKGVDSTLKIQPAKLEDSAVYLCASSLDRAPGRGKTEAFFGQGTRLTVV.

The chain is built from TRBV5-1 and TRBJ2-7; 9 bases agree with TRBD1. Germline V gives CDR1 SGHRS, CDR2 YFSETQ. The CDR3 contains 15 residues. V shed 3 bases and J 7 bases; nucleotides not matched to a gene: 11. The CDR3 sequence is CASSSSWGTGKEQYF. The CDR3 DNA follows: TGCGCCAGCAGCTCATCTTGGGGGACAGGGAAAGAGCAGTACTTC.

This chain joins TRBV7-8 and TRBJ1-1; TRBD1 aligns across 7 bases. This CDR3 region has 16 residues. CDR1 and CDR2 from the germline V gene are SGHVS and FQNEAQ. V trimming: 1 base; J trimming: 0 bases; junction bases outside the gene matches: 5. Written as DNA, the CDR3 is TGTGCCAGCAGCTTAGTCTCGGGACAGCTGAACACTGAAGCTTTCTTT. Protein sequence: CASSLVSGQLNTEAFF.

The chain uses TRBV27 and TRBJ2-5, with 9 bases fitting TRBD1. With 6 bases clipped from V and 5 bases from J, the junction kept 7 bases outside the gene matches. Germline CDR1 and CDR2: MNHEY and SMNVEV (reference sequence). The CDR3 is 14 residues long. CDR3 DNA sequence: TGTGCCAGCAGCCACGACAGGGGGGTTGAGACCCAGTACTTC. This sequence encodes CASSHDRGVETQYF.

V usage is TRBV5-5 and J usage is TRBJ2-3; 7 bases match TRBD1. This CDR3 spans 12 amino acids. J was trimmed by 6 bases and V by 5 bases; bases with no gene match: 3. Germline-derived CDR1 and CDR2 are SGHKS and YYEKEE (reference sequence). The CDR3 loop is CASSSTGDTQYF. CDR3 in DNA: TGTGCCAGCAGTTCGACAGGGGATACGCAGTATTTT.

The rearrangement uses TRBV6-5 and TRBJ1-4; D gene unclear. Germline CDR1 reads MNHEY; CDR2 reads SVGAGI. The CDR3 extends over 16 amino acids. With 0 bases removed from V and 0 bases from J, the gap between germline ends came to 8 bases. This CDR3 reads CASSYSRGATNEKLFF. In nucleotides, the CDR3 is TGTGCCAGCAGTTACTCGAGAGGAGCAACTAATGAAAAACTGTTTTTT.